This T cell receptor beta chain was captured by sequencing in a study of T-cell reconstitution after alpha-beta-depleted transplantation in children. General study results and limits: T-cell counts and diversity were attributed mostly to newly produced T cells one year after transplant. Alpha-beta T cells present about two months after transplant were reported to originate from several hundred expanded graft clones. Some patients' high day-60 TCRbeta diversity was traced to surviving recipient T cells and thymic progenitors.

As it was prepared, the TCRbeta library received unique molecular identifiers. TCRdb independently ran MiXCR on the PCR reads; one entry per CDR3 protein. Among more than 200,000 distinct CDR3 sequences, roughly 24% were seen once, and the ten largest hold about 2.5%. V dropped 7 bases and J dropped 0; count of bases not matched to a gene: 18. The CDR3 length is 19 residues. Germline V CDR1 and CDR2: DFQATT, SNEGSKA (reference sequence). In regard to this clonotype: Its antigen is unidentified.

The chain couples TRBV20-1 to TRBJ2-6, with 7 bases lining up with TRBD1. This specimen consisted of PBMCs, obtained before TCRalphabeta/CD19-depleted stem cell transplant. This sequence was found in a girl aged 2 to 9 with Fanconi anemia, due to receive a stem cell transplant. The chain's CDR3 is CSGGFTPRGQYSGANVLTF. Here the CDR3 DNA reads TGCAGTGGCGGGTTTACACCCCGGGGACAGTACTCTGGGGCCAACGTCCTGACTTTC.